Shown below are 21 T cell receptor beta chains from a single sample sequenced in a study of blood T cells in healthy people across ages. For the second PCR, which ran for roughly 7 to 11 cycles, a sample-barcoded 5' primer and a J-beta primer mix were used. TCRdb re-derived calls from the 5' RACE reads in MiXCR, one entry per CDR3 protein. Among around 820,000 distinct CDR3 sequences, about 25% were seen once, and the ten largest hold 3.7%. The same sample was also studied in work on T cells of mothers and their children.

Input material: blood. The receptors derive from a boy aged 10-17 years in good health.

This clonotype appeared a few times. The chain combines TRBV19 with TRBJ1-5, with a weak D call TRBD1 (6 bases). The germline V gene has CDR1 LNHDA and CDR2 SQIVND (reference sequence). The CDR3 runs to 15 residues. The ends were cut back, 3 bases at V and 3 bases at J, with 12 bases in the middle. The CDR3 DNA is TGTGCCAGTAGTATTTGGACAGACTTCAATCAGCCCCAGCATTTT. It codes for CASSIWTDFNQPQHF.

The J gene is TRBJ2-1, the V gene TRBV19, with 10 bases aligning to TRBD1. Germline V gene data show CDR1 as LNHDA and CDR2 as SQIVND (reference sequence). This CDR3 is 15 amino acids long. The J segment lost 7 bases and the V segment lost 9 bases, leaving 12 bases of the junction unmatched. The CDR3 here is CASTTTGGVRNEQFF. The CDR3, as DNA: TGTGCCAGCACCACGACAGGGGGCGTGCGGAATGAGCAGTTCTTC.

This clonotype was detected many times. This chain uses TRBV20-1 with TRBJ2-7; possible D gene TRBD2, 5 bases. The CDR3 is made up of 15 amino acids. Germline values: CDR1 DFQATT, CDR2 SNEGSKA (reference sequence). Trimming stripped 0 bases from V and 4 bases from J, with 16 bases between. The CDR3 DNA sequence: TGCAGTGCTAGAGACGCGTCAGACTACAAGTACGAGCAGTACTTC. This codes for CSARDASDYKYEQYF.

This clonotype has a handful of counts. The junction differs from germline at one of its ends, possibly a read error. This rearrangement joins TRBV3-1 to TRBJ2-5, with D possibly being TRBD2 (6 bases). The J call may not be correct, given that the DNA end is closer to TRBJ2-7. CDR1 is LGHDT, CDR2 YNNKEL, per germline (reference sequence). The CDR3 has 19 residues. The CDR3 DNA sequence: TGTGCCAGCAACCAAGGCCCGTTCTCCCGGGGCCGGGAGAATTACGAGCAGTACTTC. Amino acid sequence: CASNQGPFSRGRENYEQYF.

This rearrangement joins TRBV20-1 to TRBJ2-7; possibly TRBD2 for D (5 bases). With 1 base removed from V and 2 bases from J, the gap between germline ends came to 18 bases. CDR3 size: 16 residues. CDR1 DFQATT and CDR2 SNEGSKA come from the germline V gene (reference sequence). The CDR3: CSARGMRELKTYEQYF. In nucleotides, the CDR3 is TGCAGTGCTAGAGGAATGAGGGAGTTAAAAACCTACGAGCAGTACTTC.

This clonotype was detected only a few times. This chain joins TRBV9 and TRBJ1-1; D possibly corresponds to TRBD1 (5 bases). V was clipped by 4 bases and J by 1 base, with 8 bases between them. CDR1 and CDR2 (germline): SGDLS, YYNGEE. The CDR3 is 13 amino acids. The CDR3 DNA sequence: TGTGCCAGCAGCATGGGGGGGAACACTGAAGCTTTCTTT. Protein sequence: CASSMGGNTEAFF.

The sample holds a few counts of this clonotype. J is TRBJ2-7 and V is TRBV3-1; 10 nucleotides agree with TRBD2. With 4 bases clipped from V and 4 bases from J, the junction kept 13 bases outside the gene matches. The length of the CDR3 is 17 residues. The germline V gene has CDR1 LGHDT and CDR2 YNNKEL (reference sequence). CDR3 region: CASSPLDRGLARYEQYF. The CDR3 coding sequence is TGTGCCAGCAGCCCTCTCGATAGGGGACTAGCGAGATACGAGCAGTACTTC.

J is TRBJ2-3 and V is TRBV3-1; 12 nucleotides line up with TRBD2. Germline CDR1 LGHDT, CDR2 YNNKEL (reference sequence). This CDR3 contains 18 residues. With V trimmed by 0 bases and J by 2 bases, 6 bases remained unmatched. DNA of the CDR3: TGTGCCAGCAGCCAAGATGCCACTAGCGGGGGGATCACAGATACGCAGTATTTT. As protein: CASSQDATSGGITDTQYF.

V is TRBV12-5 and J is TRBJ1-1, with 9 bases lining up with TRBD1. This CDR3 region has 15 residues. The junction had 7 bases not matched to a gene; V was cut back by 5 bases and J by 3 bases. Germline V gene lookup returns CDR1 LGHNT and CDR2 FRNRAP. The CDR3 nucleotides are TGTGCTAGTGGTCCCGGACAGGGGATGGACACTGAAGCTTTCTTT. This gives the protein CASGPGQGMDTEAFF.

This clonotype was seen only once. The rearrangement joins TRBV3-1 to TRBJ2-1; weak D call: TRBD1 (6 bases). CDR3 size: 17 residues. The germline V and J ends were trimmed by 1 base and 2 bases, with 15 bases remaining between them. Germline CDR1 reads LGHDT; CDR2 reads YNNKEL (reference sequence). The CDR3 here is CASSQGEEGDPYNEQFF. CDR3 coding DNA: TGTGCCAGCAGCCAAGGGGAAGAGGGGGACCCCTACAATGAGCAGTTCTTC.

The chain carries TRBV24-1 and TRBJ2-5, with 11 positions matching TRBD2. This CDR3 has 17 residues. With V trimmed by 4 bases and J by 0 bases, 6 bases remained unmatched. CDR1 and CDR2 from the germline V gene are KGHDR and SFDVKD. In nucleotides, the CDR3 is TGTGCCACCAGTGACCCAACTAGCGGGGGATACCAAGAGACCCAGTACTTC. It encodes CATSDPTSGGYQETQYF.

This clonotype has a handful of counts. The missing conserved phenylalanine or tryptophan at the end of this CDR3 makes a read error likely. The chain has TRBV27 and TRBJ1-2; D may be TRBD1 (6 bases). Between the trimmed V and J ends, which lost 3 bases and 6 bases, there was a span of 8 bases. Germline V gives CDR1 MNHEY, CDR2 SMNVEV (reference sequence). This CDR3 comprises 12 residues. This CDR3 reads CASSFQGNGYTL. The DNA for the CDR3 is TGTGCCAGCAGTTTCCAGGGGAATGGCTACACCCTC.

This clonotype has only a few counts. This chain connects TRBV28 to TRBJ2-7; 8 bases are a match to TRBD1. Germline-derived CDR1 and CDR2 are MDHEN and SYDVKM. Trimming at V came to 10 bases and at J to 6 bases, leaving 17 bases not matched to a gene. This CDR3 is built from 15 residues. The CDR3 loop reads CATARMQGASAEQYF. The CDR3 DNA follows: TGTGCCACCGCTAGAATGCAGGGGGCAAGTGCCGAGCAGTACTTC.

This clonotype was detected only a few times. V and J are TRBV27 and TRBJ2-5; no firm D call. V lost 0 bases and J lost 7, with 9 bases in between. CDR1 and CDR2 (germline): MNHEY, SMNVEV (reference sequence). CDR3 length: 13 amino acids. The CDR3 loop is CASSLSRVGTQYF. The DNA of the CDR3 is TGTGCCAGCAGTTTATCCCGGGTGGGGACCCAGTACTTC.

The genes are TRBV7-2 and TRBJ1-4; D is perhaps TRBD1 (5 bases). CDR3 size: 14 residues. Per the germline V gene, CDR1 is SGHTA and CDR2 is FQGNSA. The germline V and J ends were trimmed by 5 bases and 5 bases, with 12 bases remaining between them. This CDR3 is CASSTQGSNEKLFF. In DNA, the CDR3 is TGTGCCAGCAGCACCCAGGGTAGCAATGAAAAACTGTTTTTT.

V gene TRBV7-6 combines with J gene TRBJ2-5; a weak D match, TRBD1 (6 bases). The J call may be in error: the DNA end matches TRBJ2-1 better. The CDR3 totals 11 residues. Germline assignment: CDR1 SGHVS and CDR2 FNYEAQ. The CDR3 DNA sequence: TGTGCCAGCAGCTTACAGGGGGAGCAGTTCTTC. This encodes CASSLQGEQFF.

This clonotype came up a few times. The chain is built from TRBV7-2 and TRBJ2-4; D remains unclear. Per the germline V gene, CDR1 is SGHTA and CDR2 is FQGNSA. The CDR3 spans 15 residues. V lost 1 base and J lost 6, with 13 bases in between. CDR3: CASSLGTDLRNIQYF. The CDR3 DNA follows: TGTGCCAGCAGCTTAGGGACCGACCTTCGAAACATTCAGTACTTC.

This clonotype occurred a few times. The chain recombines TRBV7-2 with TRBJ1-2, with 11 nucleotides matching TRBD1. This CDR3 is 19 amino acids long. The germline gives CDR1 SGHTA, CDR2 FQGNSA. V lost 4 bases and J lost 7; bases outside the gene matches: 20. The CDR3 DNA reads as TGTGCCAGCAGCTCTCAACTAAGGGACAGGGGGGCGGCCGGGGGTGGCTACACCTTC. The encoded protein is CASSSQLRDRGAAGGGYTF.

This chain links TRBV29-1 with TRBJ2-7, with 7 bases identical to TRBD1. The germline V gene encodes CDR1 SQVTM and CDR2 ANQGSEA. The CDR3 is made up of 13 amino acids. The junction had 11 bases not matched to a gene; V was cut back by 6 bases and J by 6 bases. CDR3 sequence reads: CSVGRDSGFEQYF. In DNA form, the CDR3 reads TGCAGCGTCGGTCGGGACAGTGGCTTCGAGCAGTACTTC.

The genes are TRBV12-3 or TRBV12-4 and TRBJ2-5; TRBD2 might be the D (5 bases). The tail of the sequence fits TRBJ2-1 better, so the J call may be wrong. CDR3 size: 13 residues. The CDR3 region has the DNA TGTGCCAGCAGTTTTAGAGGGCGCGATGAGCAGTTCTTC. It is translated as CASSFRGRDEQFF.

V and J are TRBV7-2 and TRBJ2-2; D is undetermined. The CDR3 covers 10 residues. Germline CDR1 is SGHTA and CDR2 is FQGNSA. Trimming stripped 11 bases from V and 6 bases from J, with 7 bases between. The DNA of the CDR3 is TGTGCCGTATGGGCCGGGGAGCTGTTTTTT. Encoded protein: CAVWAGELFF.